One and the same sample provided the 27 T cell receptor beta chains below, sequenced in a study of T-cell memory formation after mild COVID-19. TCRdb itself ran the 5' RACE reads through MiXCR, one entry per CDR3 protein. The repertoire holds hundreds of thousands of distinct CDR3 sequences, with approximately 15% as singletons. Sequenced: PBMCs or a T cell subset sorted from them (not recorded which). These receptor sequences come from a young man who had mild COVID-19 (a few samples of this study predate the infection). Cell type and time point are not known.

This clonotype was observed a handful of times. In nucleotides, the CDR3 is TGTGCCAGCAGGAAGGCCGGGGGCACCTACGAGCAGTACGTC. Its translation: CASRKAGGTYEQYV. The chain employs TRBV6-5 and TRBJ2-7; D might be TRBD1 or TRBD2, each matching 6 bases. V was shortened by 6 bases and J by 2 bases, with 14 bases between the two germline ends. The CDR3 covers 14 residues. The germline gives CDR1 MNHEY, CDR2 SVGAGI.

This chain connects TRBV12-3 or TRBV12-4 to TRBJ1-5, with 7 bases matching TRBD1. V shed 5 bases, J shed 5 bases, and the junction held 3 bases outside the gene matches. The CDR3 extends over 13 amino acids. CDR3 loop: CASSDRVYQPQHF. The CDR3 nucleotides read TGTGCCAGCAGTGACAGGGTCTATCAGCCCCAGCATTTT.

V and J are TRBV2 and TRBJ2-5; TRBD1 agrees at 8 bases. Germline CDR1 SNHLY, CDR2 FYNNEI. This CDR3 region has 12 residues. The trim removed 10 bases at V and 6 bases at J, leaving 7 bases unmatched. The CDR3 region is CAIQGAVKTQYF. In DNA form, the CDR3 reads TGTGCCATCCAGGGGGCGGTGAAGACCCAGTACTTC.

In its sample, this clonotype was seen a few times. This chain uses TRBV29-1 with TRBJ2-6, with D possibly matching TRBD2 (6 bases). This CDR3 region has 14 residues. Trimming left V 4 bases short and J 2 bases short, with 9 bases between. Looked up from germline, CDR1 is SQVTM and CDR2 is ANQGSEA. CDR3 loop: CSVARGTGANVLTF. The CDR3 DNA follows: TGCAGCGTTGCACGGGGGACTGGGGCCAACGTCCTGACTTTC.

This clonotype was observed at least ten times. This rearrangement joins TRBV12-3 or TRBV12-4 to TRBJ1-1; TRBD1 matches at 8 bases. V dropped 6 bases and J dropped 0; count of bases not matched to a gene: 6. The CDR3 runs to 15 residues. The CDR3 region is CASSRWTGLNTEAFF. The CDR3 DNA reads TGTGCCAGCAGCCGATGGACAGGGCTGAACACTGAAGCTTTCTTT.

This clonotype showed up just a few times. The chain links TRBV6-1 to TRBJ2-3; the match to TRBD2 covers 9 bases. Germline V CDR1 and CDR2: MNHNS, SASEGT. The length of the CDR3 is 16 residues. V was pared by 8 bases and J by 5 bases, with 14 bases of the junction left unmatched. CDR3 residues: CASGPRAGGPQDTQYF. For the CDR3, the DNA is TGTGCCAGCGGCCCTCGGGCGGGGGGGCCTCAAGATACGCAGTATTTT.

The J gene is TRBJ2-4, the V gene TRBV5-1; the match to TRBD2 covers 7 bases. CDR1 is SGHRS, CDR2 YFSETQ, per germline. The V gene end was trimmed by 3 bases and the J gene end by 6 bases; junction bases not matched to a gene: 6. The CDR3 has 14 amino acids. The CDR3 DNA reads TGCGCCAGCAGCTCGGCTGGGGGGGGAAACATTCAGTACTTC. Protein product: CASSSAGGGNIQYF.

The table lists this clonotype with a few counts. The gene calls are TRBV10-2 and TRBJ2-7; 9 bases line up with TRBD2. The CDR3 sequence is 14 residues long. With V trimmed by 5 bases and J by 4 bases, 6 bases remained unmatched. Germline CDR1 is WSHSY and CDR2 is SAAADI. CDR3 coding DNA: TGCGCCAGCAGTCCCGGGACTAGCATGTACGAGCAGTACGTC. Translated: CASSPGTSMYEQYV.

Only a few counts were recorded for this clonotype. The gene calls are TRBV20-1 and TRBJ1-2, with 7 nucleotides matching TRBD1. V was pared by 0 bases and J by 7 bases, with 8 bases of the junction left unmatched. There are 14 residues in the CDR3. Per germline, CDR1 DFQATT and CDR2 SNEGSKA (reference sequence). CDR3 sequence reads: CSARDDGRGSGYTF. DNA of the CDR3: TGCAGTGCTAGAGACGACGGCAGGGGGTCTGGCTACACCTTC.

The chain couples TRBV12-3 or TRBV12-4 to TRBJ2-3; a weak D match, TRBD2 (7 bases). The CDR3 has 17 amino acids. Trimming took 6 bases from V and 3 from J, leaving 22 bases between them. CDR3 bases: TGTGCCAGCAGCCGTAAGGGGGGGGATACCGGTACAGATACGCAGTATTTT. It encodes CASSRKGGDTGTDTQYF.

The chain combines TRBV4-1 with TRBJ1-5; D may be TRBD1 (6 bases). V lost 8 bases and J lost 7, with 21 bases in between. CDR1 is MGHRA and CDR2 is YSYEKL in the germline V gene. The CDR3 runs to 15 residues. CDR3 protein: CASGRLSRGNQPQHF. Written as DNA, the CDR3 is TGCGCCAGCGGCCGGTTGAGCAGGGGTAACCAGCCCCAGCATTTT.

This chain connects TRBV10-3 to TRBJ1-2; D perhaps matches TRBD1 (5 bases). This CDR3 contains 16 residues. Germline V CDR1 and CDR2: ENHRY, SYGVKD. Trimming pared 5 bases from V and 4 bases from J, leaving 20 bases between. The CDR3 region is CAISQGSTLGVYGYTF. CDR3 bases: TGTGCCATCAGTCAAGGCTCTACCCTGGGGGTCTATGGCTACACCTTC.

This clonotype was recorded at least ten times. The rearrangement joins TRBV6-5 to TRBJ2-5; TRBD1 or TRBD2 may be the D gene (6 bases each). The V end lost 8 bases, the J end lost 5 bases, and 18 bases lay between the germline ends. The CDR3 has 14 residues. Germline loops: CDR1 MNHEY, CDR2 SVGAGI. The CDR3 DNA reads as TGTGCCAGCGGATCACCGGGGGCCGGGGAGACCCAGTACTTC. Translated, it gives CASGSPGAGETQYF.

This rearrangement joins TRBV12-3 or TRBV12-4 to TRBJ2-5, with 7 nucleotides matching TRBD1. The CDR3 is 11 amino acids. With V trimmed by 5 bases and J by 13 bases, 7 bases remained unmatched. This CDR3 reads CASSLRDSLYF. The CDR3 DNA reads TGTGCCAGCAGTCTACGGGACAGTTTGTACTTC.

This clonotype was observed a handful of times. The chain couples TRBV7-9 to TRBJ2-7; D remains unclear. Germline loops: CDR1 SEHNR, CDR2 FQNEAQ (reference sequence). This CDR3 is 13 amino acids long. Trimming took 6 bases from V and 3 from J, leaving 12 bases between them. The CDR3 reads CASRPGHNYEQYF. The CDR3 coding sequence is TGTGCCAGCAGACCCGGGCATAACTACGAGCAGTACTTC.

The J gene is TRBJ2-3, the V gene TRBV5-4, with D hard to call. Germline CDR1 and CDR2: SGHNT and YYREEE (reference sequence). CDR3 length: 16 residues. V gave up 7 bases and J gave up 0 bases, with 18 bases separating them. CDR3 in DNA: TGTGCCAGCCACCTCGGACGGACCGCTAGCACAGATACGCAGTATTTT. It translates to CASHLGRTASTDTQYF. The complete variable domain, with remaining parts taken from reference TRBV5-4 and TRBJ2-3, reads ETGVTQSPTHLIKTRGQQVTLRCSSQSGHNTVSWYQQALGQGPQFIFQYYREEENGRGNFPPRFSGLQFPNYSSELNVNALELDDSALYLCASHLGRTASTDTQYFGPGTRLTVL.

This clonotype was recorded a few times. The J gene is TRBJ1-1, the V gene TRBV7-8, with D possibly being TRBD1 (6 bases). V was trimmed by 4 bases and J by 7 bases, leaving 16 bases between them. CDR3 length: 14 residues. The germline V gene encodes CDR1 SGHVS and CDR2 FQNEAQ. CDR3 in amino acids: CASSSQGQGVEAFF. CDR3 DNA sequence: TGTGCCAGCAGCTCCCAGGGGCAGGGCGTTGAAGCTTTCTTT.

The chain combines TRBV7-8 with TRBJ1-2; 7 bases map to TRBD1. CDR3 length: 15 amino acids. From germline, CDR1 is SGHVS and CDR2 FQNEAQ. Trimming cost V 0 bases and J 6 bases; bases outside gene matches: 7. The CDR3 here is CASSLASGDSDGYTF. The CDR3 DNA sequence: TGTGCCAGCAGCTTAGCGTCTGGGGACAGCGATGGCTACACCTTC.

This clonotype was seen more than once but under ten times. This sequence joins TRBV5-5 and TRBJ1-1; D gene ambiguous. CDR1 and CDR2 (germline): SGHKS, YYEKEE (reference sequence). V gave up 2 bases and J gave up 1 base, with 9 bases separating them. This CDR3 is built from 14 residues. CDR3: CASSFGSENTEAFF. DNA of the CDR3: TGTGCCAGCAGCTTCGGATCGGAGAACACTGAAGCTTTCTTT.

This clonotype was seen many times. This chain joins TRBV6-5 and TRBJ2-5; 10 bases align to TRBD2. CDR1 and CDR2 (germline): MNHEY, SVGAGI. Trimming at V came to 4 bases and at J to 5 bases, leaving 7 bases not matched to a gene. This CDR3 is 15 amino acids long. The CDR3 nucleotides read TGTGCCAGCAGTTCTCGGGGACTAGCGTCCGAGACCCAGTACTTC. It encodes CASSSRGLASETQYF.

The genes are TRBV5-1 and TRBJ2-5, with TRBD1 identical over 10 bases. CDR1 and CDR2 from the germline V gene are SGHRS and YFSETQ. V shed 4 bases and J 5 bases; nucleotides not matched to a gene: 11. CDR3 size: 16 residues. For the CDR3, the DNA is TGCGCCAGCAGCCCTCCGACAGGGGGCCCGCAGGAGACCCAGTACTTC. The encoded protein is CASSPPTGGPQETQYF.

CDR3 sequence reads: CSVVSWATYNEQFF. The CDR3 DNA reads TGCAGCGTTGTGAGCTGGGCCACCTACAATGAGCAGTTCTTC. The rearrangement uses TRBV29-1 and TRBJ2-1, with no clear D. The CDR3 consists of 14 residues. Trimming left V 4 bases short and J 2 bases short, with 12 bases between. The germline V gene has CDR1 SQVTM and CDR2 ANQGSEA.

The table lists this clonotype with a few counts. This rearrangement joins TRBV5-4 to TRBJ1-2; D call uncertain. The germline CDR1 and CDR2 sequences are SGHNT and YYREEE (reference sequence). The CDR3 spans 13 residues. V was trimmed by 5 bases and J by 7 bases, leaving 15 bases between them. DNA for the CDR3: TGTGCCAGCAGTTCTGACGCGCTTCGTGGCTACACCTTC. It specifies CASSSDALRGYTF. Supplemented by reference TRBV5-4 and TRBJ1-2, the full variable domain reads ETGVTQSPTHLIKTRGQQVTLRCSSQSGHNTVSWYQQALGQGPQFIFQYYREEENGRGNFPPRFSGLQFPNYSSELNVNALELDDSALYLCASSSDALRGYTFGSGTRLTVV.

This clonotype was found a few times. The chain combines TRBV9 with TRBJ2-1, with no clear D. In germline, CDR1 is SGDLS, CDR2 YYNGEE. The V end lost 0 bases, the J end lost 5 bases, and 15 bases lay between the germline ends. The CDR3 contains 16 residues. CDR3 DNA: TGTGCCAGCAGCGTAGGGCTACGTCCCACGGACAATGAGCAGTTCTTC. Protein sequence: CASSVGLRPTDNEQFF.

This clonotype was observed once. The chain carries TRBV24-1 and TRBJ2-6; no clear D. The V end lost 6 bases, the J end lost 2 bases, and 4 bases lay between the germline ends. CDR1 is KGHDR, CDR2 SFDVKD, per germline. CDR3 size: 13 residues. CDR3 bases: TGTGCCACCAGTCTTCCTGGGGCCAACGTCCTGACTTTC. It encodes CATSLPGANVLTF.

The chain joins TRBV5-1 to TRBJ2-7; D may be TRBD1 (6 bases). The CDR3 has 15 amino acids. Per the germline V gene, CDR1 is SGHRS and CDR2 is YFSETQ. V lost 5 bases and J 5 bases, leaving 20 bases between the germline ends. This CDR3 reads CASRPGQHPTDEQYF. The CDR3 coding sequence is TGCGCCAGCAGACCAGGACAGCATCCTACGGACGAGCAGTACTTC.

This clonotype occurred many times. The chain joins TRBV28 to TRBJ1-5, with 9 bases fitting TRBD1. CDR1 and CDR2 (germline): MDHEN, SYDVKM. The V gene end was trimmed by 6 bases and the J gene end by 6 bases; junction bases not matched to a gene: 12. The CDR3 spans 16 residues. The CDR3 DNA is TGTGCCAGCAGCTCCCTTCGGACAGGGGTTGTTCAGCCCCAGCATTTT. This translates into CASSSLRTGVVQPQHF.